The 6 T cell receptor beta chains below come from one sample, sequenced in a study of CDR3 diversity in severe acne. Each CDR3 protein gets one entry after TCRdb re-called the PCR reads with MiXCR. The sample lists roughly 93,000 distinct CDR3 sequences, about 53% occurring once. Sequences were obtained from blood. The receptors stem from a male donor with severe acne vulgaris.

A word on this clonotype: A much larger clone lies a single base off, so this may be a read error. The chain links TRBV19 to TRBJ2-1, with a possible D match to TRBD2 (5 bases). The CDR3 is 14 residues long. Trimming left V 5 bases short and J 2 bases short, with 10 bases between. The germline V gene encodes CDR1 LNHDA and CDR2 SQIVND (reference sequence). In nucleotides, the CDR3 is TGTGCCAGTAGTGTCTACGGGACCTACAATGAGCAGTTCTTC. Protein product: CASSVYGTYNEQFF.

The rearrangement uses TRBV6-2 or TRBV6-3 and TRBJ2-3; TRBD1 is a possible D gene (6 bases). The CDR3 loop spans 14 amino acids. Germline V gives CDR1 MNHEY, CDR2 SVGEGT. Deletions cut 3 bases from V and 8 bases from J, with 15 bases between. The CDR3 sequence: CASSYTGQAGTQYF. CDR3 bases: TGTGCCAGCAGTTATACAGGGCAGGCGGGTACGCAGTATTTT.

As to this clonotype: The junction departs from the called germline gene at one end, perhaps through a read error. The genes are TRBV10-1 and TRBJ2-7; TRBD2 aligns across 11 bases. Germline V gene data show CDR1 as WNHNN and CDR2 as SYGVQD (reference sequence). The CDR3 runs to 15 residues. The CDR3 coding sequence is TGTGCCAGCAGAACCGGGACTAGCGGCCCCTTCGAGCAGTACTTC. It is translated as CASRTGTSGPFEQYF.

The chain couples TRBV7-6 to TRBJ1-6; 8 bases align to TRBD1. CDR1 is SGHVS and CDR2 is FNYEAQ in the germline V gene. The CDR3 runs 15 residues. The J segment lost 6 bases and the V segment lost 5 bases, leaving 6 bases of the junction unmatched. The CDR3 nucleotides are TGTGCCAGCAGCGAAACAGGGGGTGGTAATTCACCCCTCCACTTT. It encodes CASSETGGGNSPLHF. The variable domain in full, completed from reference TRBV7-6 and TRBJ1-6, reads GAGVSQSPRYKVTKRGQDVALRCDPISGHVSLYWYRQALGQGPEFLTYFNYEAQQDKSGLPNDRFSAERPEGSISTLTIQRTEQRDSAMYRCASSETGGGNSPLHFGNGTRLTVT.

Note on this clonotype: A much larger clone lies a single base off, so this may be a read error. The V call is TRBV4-1, the J call TRBJ2-5, with unresolved D. The CDR3 totals 13 residues. In germline, CDR1 is MGHRA, CDR2 YSYEKL. CDR3 sequence reads: CAGSQEREETQYF. The CDR3 coding sequence is TGCGCCGGCAGCCAAGAACGGGAAGAGACCCAGTACTTC.

Of note for this clonotype: A much larger clonotype is one base distant, so this may be a read error. The V gene is TRBV28, the J gene TRBJ1-4; D is unclear. Germline V gene lookup returns CDR1 MDHEN and CDR2 SYDVKM. CDR3 length: 15 residues. CDR3 region: CASSFKSSTNGKLFF. The CDR3 nucleotides are TGTGCCAGCAGTTTCAAGTCATCCACTAATGGAAAACTGTTTTTT.